This TCR beta chain was documented in a study of blood T cell repertoires in COVID-19. About the research overall: Sites across the United States, Italy and Spain contributed samples from acute and convalescent COVID-19. T cells, B-cell-depleted T cells, or PBMCs supplied cDNA or gDNA.

This CDR3 has 13 amino acids. Germline CDR1 and CDR2: ENHRY and SYGVKD. Losses at the gene ends were 5 bases for V and 9 bases for J; bases not matched to a gene: 8. Measured with immunoSEQ multiplex PCR; TCRdb has only the in-frame clones, and not every one. Of approximately 97,000 clones detected, about 85% appear once; the ten largest clones hold 9.5% to 15%. The V and J genes are TRBV10-3 and TRBJ1-2; TRBD1 matches at 8 bases. This clonotype was sampled from a human donor in a cohort sampled during active COVID-19. Sequencing input: peripheral blood. The CDR3 is CAISLQGARSYTF. The CDR3 DNA follows: TGTGCCATCAGTCTTCAGGGGGCGCGAAGCTACACCTTC.